This TCR beta chain was captured in a study of blood T cells in healthy people across ages. Germline V lookup: CDR1 LNHDA, CDR2 SQIVND (reference sequence). The CDR3 has 16 residues. Trimming shortened V by 5 bases and J by 2 bases, and 13 bases separated the two germline ends. Combining a sample-barcoded 5' primer with a J-beta primer mix, a second PCR ran for about 7 to 11 cycles. TCRdb processed the 5' RACE reads anew with MiXCR; each CDR3 protein has one entry. The sample includes about 1.7 million distinct CDR3 sequences, under 30% seen only once; the top ten take less than 9.5%. The sequence was collected from a woman in her thirties in good health. The genes are TRBV19 and TRBJ2-6; D assignment may be TRBD1 or TRBD2 (6 bases each). Sequencing was performed on blood. CDR3 residues: CASSANREAGANVLTF. DNA of the CDR3: TGTGCCAGTAGTGCCAACAGGGAGGCTGGGGCCAACGTCCTGACTTTC.